The source of this T cell receptor beta chain is a study of metastatic and nonmetastatic thyroid tumors. MiXCR re-clonotyped the PCR reads for TCRdb. The sample includes approximately 16,000 clones, 34% seen only once; the top ten take approximately 7%. Until they underwent thyroid surgery, no patient had received any treatment. The CDR3 is 15 amino acids. CDR1 and CDR2 from the germline V gene are ENHRY and SYGVKD. Trimming stripped 2 bases from V and 2 bases from J, with 10 bases between. Within the sample, this clone is medium-sized. Sequenced material: tumor tissue. The clonotype was recovered from a female donor with papillary thyroid cancer or a benign thyroid nodule (not recorded which). Some clones in this sample may be carry-over from other donors' samples. The V gene is TRBV10-3, the J gene TRBJ1-3, with D tentatively TRBD1 (6 bases). The CDR3 region is CAISETGQTGNTIYF. For the CDR3, the DNA is TGTGCCATCAGTGAGACCGGACAGACTGGAAACACCATATATTTT.